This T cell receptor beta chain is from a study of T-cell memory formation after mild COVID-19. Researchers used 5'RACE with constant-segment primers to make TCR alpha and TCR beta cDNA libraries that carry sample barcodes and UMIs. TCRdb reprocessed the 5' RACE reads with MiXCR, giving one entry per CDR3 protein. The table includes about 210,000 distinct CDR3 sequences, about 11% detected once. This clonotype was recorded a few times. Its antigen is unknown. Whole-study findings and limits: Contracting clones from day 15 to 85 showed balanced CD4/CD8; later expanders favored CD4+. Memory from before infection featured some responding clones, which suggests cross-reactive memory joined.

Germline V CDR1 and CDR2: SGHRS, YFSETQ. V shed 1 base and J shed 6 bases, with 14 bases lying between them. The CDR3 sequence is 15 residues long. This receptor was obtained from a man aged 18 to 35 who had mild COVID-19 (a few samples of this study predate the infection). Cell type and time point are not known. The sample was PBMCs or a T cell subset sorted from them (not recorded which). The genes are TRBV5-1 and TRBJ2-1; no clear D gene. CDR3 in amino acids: CASSLQSFNSNEQFF. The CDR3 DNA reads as TGCGCCAGCAGCTTGCAGTCTTTCAACTCCAATGAGCAGTTCTTC.